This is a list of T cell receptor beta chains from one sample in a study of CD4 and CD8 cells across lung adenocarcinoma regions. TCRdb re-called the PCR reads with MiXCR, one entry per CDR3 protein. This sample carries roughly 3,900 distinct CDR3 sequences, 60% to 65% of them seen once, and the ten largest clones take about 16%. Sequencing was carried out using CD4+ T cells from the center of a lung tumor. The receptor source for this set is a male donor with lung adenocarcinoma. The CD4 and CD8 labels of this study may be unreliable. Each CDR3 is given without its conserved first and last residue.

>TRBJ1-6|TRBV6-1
ASSARADSPLH
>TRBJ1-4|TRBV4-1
ASSLGQGHEKLF
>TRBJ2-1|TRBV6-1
ASRPLGSGAHNEQF
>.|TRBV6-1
ASNPRGGETQY
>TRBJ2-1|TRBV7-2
ASSLTGTSGGSEQF
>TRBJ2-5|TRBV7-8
ASSGGLGGRDKNTQY
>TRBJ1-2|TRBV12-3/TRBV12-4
ASSLVADRAGYT
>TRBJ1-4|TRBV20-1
SADRKSTRLF
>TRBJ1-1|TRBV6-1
ASIPPGPRTEAF
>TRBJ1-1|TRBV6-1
ASSRGSYTEAF
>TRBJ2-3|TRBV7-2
ASSLPLAGGTDTQY
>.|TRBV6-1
ASSLTGPGYEQY
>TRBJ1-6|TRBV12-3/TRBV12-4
ASSLSGIPNSPLH
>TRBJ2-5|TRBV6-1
ASTPGGVRAGETQY
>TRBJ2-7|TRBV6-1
ASSDGTSGYEQY
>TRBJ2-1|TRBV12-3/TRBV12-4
ASSLRGVGYNEQF
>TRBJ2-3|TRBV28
ASSRGLAGTQADTQY
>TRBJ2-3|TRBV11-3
ASSPGLAGLTDTQY
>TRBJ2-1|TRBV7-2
ASSYTSGISYEQF
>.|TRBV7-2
ASSLGRGDGQY
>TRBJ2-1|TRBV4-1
ASSQPGLASYNEQF
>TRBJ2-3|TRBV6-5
ASSYSRGAGVSKTDTQY
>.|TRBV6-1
ASSGGVGGGVGDTQY
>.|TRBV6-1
ASSELQDPNNEQY
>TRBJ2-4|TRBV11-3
ASSLEGTSGSATKNIQY
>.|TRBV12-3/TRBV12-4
ASRPGLAGRETQY
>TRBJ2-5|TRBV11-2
ASSLRLAGGLYQETQY
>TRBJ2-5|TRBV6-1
ASSETNAQGQY
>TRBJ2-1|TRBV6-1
AVVKTGTGSNEQF
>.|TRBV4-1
ASSQTALAVETQY
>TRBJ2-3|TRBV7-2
ASSARQGGSTDTQY
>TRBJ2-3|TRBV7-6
AGSGARETETQY
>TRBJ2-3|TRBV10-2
AGSGGGSPDTQY
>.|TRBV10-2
ASSDPSYRGDYEQY
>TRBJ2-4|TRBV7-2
ASSSANNKNIQY
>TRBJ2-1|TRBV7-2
ASSLTSINEQF
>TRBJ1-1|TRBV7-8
ASSLGLTATEAF
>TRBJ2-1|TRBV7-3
ASSSTGGSFDEQF
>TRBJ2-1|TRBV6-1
ASSERQGAYNEQF
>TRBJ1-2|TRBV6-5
ASSYGYANYGYT
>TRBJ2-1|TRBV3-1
ASSQEGGKGRF
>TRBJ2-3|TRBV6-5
ASSHQSGYSKTQDTQY
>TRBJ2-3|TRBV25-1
ASSAAGVWPRDIQY
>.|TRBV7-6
ASSSTQGADEQF
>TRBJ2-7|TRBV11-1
ASSLGWGGKSSYEQY
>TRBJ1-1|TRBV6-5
ASSYYWGEAF
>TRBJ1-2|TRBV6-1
ASSDRDFGYT
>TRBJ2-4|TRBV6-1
ASTGLGGKDTQY
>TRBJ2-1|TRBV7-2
ASSLSVPGGGNEQF